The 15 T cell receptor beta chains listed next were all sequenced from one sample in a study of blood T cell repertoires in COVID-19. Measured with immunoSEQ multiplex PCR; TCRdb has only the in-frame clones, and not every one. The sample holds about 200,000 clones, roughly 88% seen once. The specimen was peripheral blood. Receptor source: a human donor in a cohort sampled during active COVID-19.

CDR3 in amino acids: CASSDRGFSTDTQYF. CDR3 in DNA: TGTGCCAGCAGCGACCGGGGATTTAGCACAGATACGCAGTATTTT. J is TRBJ2-3 and V is TRBV7-2, with a weak D call TRBD2 (5 bases). CDR1 is SGHTA, CDR2 FQGNSA, per germline. V dropped 5 bases and J dropped 0 bases, with 12 bases sitting between them. The CDR3 covers 15 residues.

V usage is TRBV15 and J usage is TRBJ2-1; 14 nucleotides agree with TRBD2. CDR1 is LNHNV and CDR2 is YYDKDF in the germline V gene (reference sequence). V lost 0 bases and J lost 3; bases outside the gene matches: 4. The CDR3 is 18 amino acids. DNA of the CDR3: TGTGCCACCAGCAGAGAGTCGGGACTAGCGGGAGTCTACAATGAGCAGTTCTTC. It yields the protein CATSRESGLAGVYNEQFF.

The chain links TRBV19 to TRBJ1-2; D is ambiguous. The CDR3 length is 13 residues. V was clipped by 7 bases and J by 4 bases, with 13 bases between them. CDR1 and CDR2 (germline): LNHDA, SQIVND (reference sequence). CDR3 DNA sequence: TGTGCCAGTACCCCAGGAAACGCCTATGGCTACACCTTC. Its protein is CASTPGNAYGYTF.

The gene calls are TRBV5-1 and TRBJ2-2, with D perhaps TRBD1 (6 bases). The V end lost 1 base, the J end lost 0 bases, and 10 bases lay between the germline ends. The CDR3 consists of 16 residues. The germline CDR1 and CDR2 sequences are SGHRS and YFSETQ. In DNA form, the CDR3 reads TGCGCCAGCAGCTTGACCGCAGGGGCGAACACCGGGGAGCTGTTTTTT. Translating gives CASSLTAGANTGELFF.

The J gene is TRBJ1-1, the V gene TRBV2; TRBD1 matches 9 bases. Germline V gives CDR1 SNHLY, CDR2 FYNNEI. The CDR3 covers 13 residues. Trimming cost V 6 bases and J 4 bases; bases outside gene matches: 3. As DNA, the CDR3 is TGTGCCAGCAGAGACAGGGGGACCACTGAAGCTTTCTTT. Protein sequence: CASRDRGTTEAFF.

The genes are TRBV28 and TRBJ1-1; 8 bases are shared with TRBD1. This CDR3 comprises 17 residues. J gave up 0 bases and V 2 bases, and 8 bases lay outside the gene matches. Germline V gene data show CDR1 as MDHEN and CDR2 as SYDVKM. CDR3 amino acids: CASSLEIGQGLNTEAFF. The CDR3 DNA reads TGTGCCAGCAGTTTAGAAATAGGACAGGGATTGAACACTGAAGCTTTCTTT.

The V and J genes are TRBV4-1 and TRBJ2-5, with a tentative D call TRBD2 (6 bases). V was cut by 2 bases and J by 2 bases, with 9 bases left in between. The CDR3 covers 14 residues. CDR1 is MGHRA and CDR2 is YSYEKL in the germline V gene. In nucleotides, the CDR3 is TGCGCCAGCAGCCAATTAGCGGTACAAGAGACCCAGTACTTC. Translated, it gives CASSQLAVQETQYF.

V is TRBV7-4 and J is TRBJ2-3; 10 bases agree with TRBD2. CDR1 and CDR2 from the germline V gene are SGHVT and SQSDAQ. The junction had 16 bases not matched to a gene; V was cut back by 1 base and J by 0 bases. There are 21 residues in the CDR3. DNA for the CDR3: TGTGCCAGCAGCTTAGAGCTAGCGGGAGCGAAGATTCAAACTAGCACAGATACGCAGTATTTT. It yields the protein CASSLELAGAKIQTSTDTQYF. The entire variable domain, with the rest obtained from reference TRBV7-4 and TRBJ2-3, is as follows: GAGVSQSPRYKVAKRGRDVALRCDSISGHVTLYWYRQTLGQGSEVLTYSQSDAQRDKSGRPSGRFSAERPERSVSTLKIQRTEQGDSAVYLCASSLELAGAKIQTSTDTQYFGPGTRLTVL.

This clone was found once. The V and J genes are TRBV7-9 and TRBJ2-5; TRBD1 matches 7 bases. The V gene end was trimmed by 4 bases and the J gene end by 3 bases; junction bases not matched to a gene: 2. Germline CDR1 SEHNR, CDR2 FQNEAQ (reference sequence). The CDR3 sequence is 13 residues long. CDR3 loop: CASSYGTEETQYF. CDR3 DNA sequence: TGTGCCAGCAGCTATGGGACAGAAGAGACCCAGTACTTC.

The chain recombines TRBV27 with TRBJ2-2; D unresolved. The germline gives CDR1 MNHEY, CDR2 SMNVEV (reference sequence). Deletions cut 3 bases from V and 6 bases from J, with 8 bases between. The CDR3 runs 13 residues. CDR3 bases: TGTGCCAGCAGTTTTCTAAGCCCCGGGGAGCTGTTTTTT. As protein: CASSFLSPGELFF.

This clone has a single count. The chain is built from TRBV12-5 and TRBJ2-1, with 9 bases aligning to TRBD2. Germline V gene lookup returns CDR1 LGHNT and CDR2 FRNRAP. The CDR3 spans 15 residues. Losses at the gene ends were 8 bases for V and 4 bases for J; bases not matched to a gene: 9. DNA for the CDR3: TGTGCTAGTAGGCGGGAGGGCCTCGAATACAATGAGCAGTTCTTC. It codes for CASRREGLEYNEQFF.

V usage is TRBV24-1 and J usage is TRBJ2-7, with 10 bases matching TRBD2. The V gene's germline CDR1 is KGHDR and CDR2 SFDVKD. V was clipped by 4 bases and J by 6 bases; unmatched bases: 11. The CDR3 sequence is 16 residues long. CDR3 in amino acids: CATSDPGASGRIEQYF. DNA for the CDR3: TGTGCCACCAGTGACCCCGGGGCTAGCGGGAGAATCGAGCAGTACTTC.

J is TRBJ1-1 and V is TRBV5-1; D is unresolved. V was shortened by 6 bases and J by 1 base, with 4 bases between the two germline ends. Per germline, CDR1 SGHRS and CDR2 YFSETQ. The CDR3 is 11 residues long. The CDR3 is CASNGNTEAFF. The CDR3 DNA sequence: TGCGCCAGCAACGGGAACACTGAAGCTTTCTTT.

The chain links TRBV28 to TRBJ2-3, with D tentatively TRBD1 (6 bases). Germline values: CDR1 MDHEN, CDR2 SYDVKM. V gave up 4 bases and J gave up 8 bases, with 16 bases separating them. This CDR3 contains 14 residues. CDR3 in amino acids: CASSSRGGEVTQYF. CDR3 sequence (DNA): TGTGCCAGCAGTTCGCGAGGGGGAGAAGTTACGCAGTATTTT. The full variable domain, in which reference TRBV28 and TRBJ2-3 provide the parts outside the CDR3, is DVKVTQSSRYLVKRTGEKVFLECVQDMDHENMFWYRQDPGLGLRLIYFSYDVKMKEKGDIPEGYSVSREKKERFSLILESASTNQTSMYLCASSSRGGEVTQYFGPGTRLTVL.

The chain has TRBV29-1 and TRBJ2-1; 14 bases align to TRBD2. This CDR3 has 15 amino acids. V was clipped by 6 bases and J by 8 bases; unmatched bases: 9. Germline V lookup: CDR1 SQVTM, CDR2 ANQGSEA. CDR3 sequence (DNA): TGCAGCGTCGCGGGACTAGCGGGAGCAAGGTATGAGCAGTTCTTC. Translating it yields CSVAGLAGARYEQFF.